One and the same sample provided the 10 T cell receptor beta chains below, sequenced in a study of shared clonotypes between healthy human individuals. Here immunoSEQ multiplex PCR was the method, and the copy in TCRdb shows in-frame clones only, minus some. Of 500,000 or so clones in the sample, about 96% were seen once. Sequencing was performed on naive CD4+ T cells sorted from blood. Subset reported: CD45RA+ positively selected. The receptor source for this set is a woman in her twenties or thirties in good health.

The chain has TRBV7-6 and TRBJ2-7; 7 bases line up with TRBD2. CDR3 length: 13 residues. CDR1 and CDR2 from the germline V gene are SGHVS and FNYEAQ. V lost 5 bases and J lost 5; bases outside the gene matches: 6. CDR3 sequence reads: CASSRRDYHEQYF. The CDR3 region has the DNA TGTGCCAGCAGCCGCAGGGACTACCACGAGCAGTACTTC.

The CDR3: CASSQDGSYPGTPNTGELFF. In DNA form, the CDR3 reads TGCGCCAGCAGCCAAGACGGCTCGTACCCCGGGACCCCGAACACCGGGGAGCTGTTTTTT. This rearrangement joins TRBV4-1 to TRBJ2-2; the D gene could be TRBD1 or TRBD2 (5 bases each). The germline CDR1 and CDR2 sequences are MGHRA and YSYEKL. The V gene lost 0 bases and the J gene lost 0 bases, with 20 bases spanning the gap. There are 20 residues in the CDR3.

The V and J genes are TRBV7-3 and TRBJ2-2, with TRBD1 as a possible D gene (6 bases). The CDR3 totals 13 residues. CDR1 and CDR2 (germline): SGHTA, FQGTGA. Trimming stripped 8 bases from V and 5 bases from J, with 12 bases between. For the CDR3, the DNA is TGTGCCAGCTCTGCAGGGGATACCGGGGAGCTGTTTTTT. The encoded protein is CASSAGDTGELFF.

The chain joins TRBV19 to TRBJ2-3, with 12 bases matching TRBD1. This CDR3 is 17 amino acids long. The V gene end was trimmed by 3 bases and the J gene end by 0 bases; junction bases not matched to a gene: 4. Germline lookup yields CDR1 LNHDA and CDR2 SQIVND (reference sequence). The CDR3 region has the DNA TGTGCCAGTAGTATGGGGACAGGGGGCAGGAGCACAGATACGCAGTATTTT. Its protein is CASSMGTGGRSTDTQYF.

This clone was observed once. V and J are TRBV4-2 and TRBJ2-2; maybe TRBD2 (5 bases). The germline V gene encodes CDR1 LGHNA and CDR2 YNFKEQ. Deletions cut 0 bases from V and 3 bases from J, with 14 bases between. CDR3 length: 17 residues. The DNA for the CDR3 is TGTGCCAGCAGCCAAGATCAGATGGTGCGGGACACCGGGGAGCTGTTTTTT. This sequence encodes CASSQDQMVRDTGELFF.

This chain uses TRBV11-2 with TRBJ1-1; D is perhaps TRBD1 (5 bases). Trimming took 5 bases from V and 6 from J, leaving 16 bases between them. This CDR3 is built from 14 residues. Germline V gene sequence: CDR1 SGHAT, CDR2 FQNNGV. This CDR3 reads CASSRTAGRAEAFF. The CDR3 nucleotides are TGTGCCAGCAGCCGCACGGCGGGGCGAGCTGAAGCTTTCTTT. Combining the CDR3 with reference TRBV11-2 and TRBJ1-1 gives the whole variable domain EAGVAQSPRYKIIEKRQSVAFWCNPISGHATLYWYQQILGQGPKLLIQFQNNGVVDDSQLPKDRFSAERLKGVDSTLKIQPAKLEDSAVYLCASSRTAGRAEAFFGQGTRLTVV.

The chain combines TRBV2 with TRBJ2-7; 7 bases are a match to TRBD2. Germline lookup yields CDR1 SNHLY and CDR2 FYNNEI. Unmatched junction bases numbered 5, after V lost 2 bases and J lost 4 bases. The CDR3 runs to 14 residues. The CDR3 DNA reads TGTGCCAGCAGTGAACGACTAGCCGAGTACGAGCAGTACTTC. Translated, it gives CASSERLAEYEQYF.

This chain connects TRBV19 to TRBJ2-3; 7 bases match TRBD2. The J segment lost 1 base and the V segment lost 1 base, leaving 2 bases of the junction unmatched. Germline V CDR1 and CDR2: LNHDA, SQIVND (reference sequence). There are 15 residues in the CDR3. Here the CDR3 DNA reads TGTGCCAGTAGTATAGTGGCGGGGGGCACAGATACGCAGTATTTT. Residues: CASSIVAGGTDTQYF.

The V call is TRBV15, the J call TRBJ2-7, with TRBD2 matching 8 bases. The CDR3 sequence is 16 residues long. J was trimmed by 2 bases and V by 0 bases; bases with no gene match: 6. CDR1 LNHNV and CDR2 YYDKDF come from the germline V gene (reference sequence). The DNA for the CDR3 is TGTGCCACCAGCAGAGATCCGCTAGCGGGCGCCTACGAGCAGTACTTC. This gives the protein CATSRDPLAGAYEQYF.

The chain is built from TRBV11-2 and TRBJ2-1, with unresolved D. CDR1 is SGHAT, CDR2 FQNNGV, per germline. The CDR3 runs 13 residues. Deletions cut 1 base from V and 4 bases from J, with 5 bases between. The chain's CDR3 is CASSLAEYNEQFF. In nucleotides, the CDR3 is TGTGCCAGCAGCTTAGCAGAATACAATGAGCAGTTCTTC.